The clone carrying this TCR beta chain was detected a few times. This record belongs to a study of shared clonotypes between healthy human individuals. The V end lost 3 bases, the J end lost 5 bases, and 5 bases lay between the germline ends. The germline V gene has CDR1 SEHNR and CDR2 FQNEAQ (reference sequence). The CDR3 is 12 residues long. TCRdb's table, derived via immunoSEQ multiplex PCR, lists solely in-frame clones and lacks some. The sample yields about 110,000 clones, 67% seen once. Input material: memory CD8+ T cells sorted from blood. As for subset: CD45RO+ cells pooled with CCR7-negative TemRA cells. The chain couples TRBV7-9 to TRBJ1-5; D gene ambiguous. The receptor comes from a woman in her 30s in good health. DNA for the CDR3: TGTGCCAGCAGCTTCGGAGATCAGCCCCAGCATTTT. Its translation: CASSFGDQPQHF.